The entry below gives a single T cell receptor beta chain sequence along with its context. This specimen belongs to a study of OX40 agonist ivuxolimab in advanced cancers. This CDR3 is built from 13 residues. V gave up 1 base and J gave up 1 base, with 4 bases separating them. Germline values: CDR1 SEHNR, CDR2 FQNEAQ (reference sequence). The repertoire was sequenced with immunoSEQ multiplex PCR; TCRdb's copy has only in-frame clones and lacks some. This table has 25,000 to 35,000 clones, over 60% appearing once. Sample: CD4+ or CD8+ T cells sorted from blood, taken in a trial of the OX40 agonist ivuxolimab. The rearrangement links TRBV7-9 to TRBJ1-1; D gene unclear. The sequence came from an adult with an advanced solid tumor such as melanoma, head and neck, liver or kidney cancer. The CDR3 region has the DNA TGTGCCAGCAGCTTAGTGGGGAACACTGAAGCTTTCTTT. Its translation: CASSLVGNTEAFF.